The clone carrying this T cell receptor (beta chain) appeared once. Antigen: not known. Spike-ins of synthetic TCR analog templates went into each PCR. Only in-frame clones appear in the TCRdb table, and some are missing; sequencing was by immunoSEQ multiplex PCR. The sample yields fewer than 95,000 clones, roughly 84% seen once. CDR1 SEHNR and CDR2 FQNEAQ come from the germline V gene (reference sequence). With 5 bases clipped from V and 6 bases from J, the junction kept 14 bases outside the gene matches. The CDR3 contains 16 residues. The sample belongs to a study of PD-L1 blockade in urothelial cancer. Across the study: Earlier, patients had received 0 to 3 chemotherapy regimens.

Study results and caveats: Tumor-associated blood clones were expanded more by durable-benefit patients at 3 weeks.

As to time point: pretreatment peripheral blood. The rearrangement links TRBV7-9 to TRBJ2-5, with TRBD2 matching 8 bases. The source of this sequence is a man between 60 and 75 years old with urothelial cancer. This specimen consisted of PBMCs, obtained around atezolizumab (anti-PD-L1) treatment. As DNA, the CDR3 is TGTGCCAGCAGCCAGGCAGAGAGCGGGGGCCGGCAGACCCAGTACTTC. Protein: CASSQAESGGRQTQYF. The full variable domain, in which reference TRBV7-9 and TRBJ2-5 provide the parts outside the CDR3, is DTGVSQNPRHKITKRGQNVTFRCDPISEHNRLYWYRQTLGQGPEFLTYFQNEAQLEKSRLLSDRFSAERPKGSFSTLEIQRTEQGDSAMYLCASSQAESGGRQTQYFGPGTRLLVL.